This passage covers 29 T cell receptor beta chains from one sample sequenced in a study of cytomegalovirus exposure and HLA in healthy donors. PCR was performed using 60 Vbeta and 13 Jbeta primers. Libraries were prepared by immunoSEQ multiplex PCR; TCRdb keeps only in-frame clonotypes and omits some of them. The sample consists of some 190,000 clones, around 80% of them appearing once. Sequenced material: PBMCs. The receptors here all came from a man in his late teens or twenties in good health and CMV-seronegative.

This chain uses TRBV18 with TRBJ2-3; 9 bases line up with TRBD2. The CDR3 sequence is 16 residues long. CDR1 and CDR2 (germline): KGHSH, LQKENI. With V trimmed by 4 bases and J by 6 bases, 11 bases remained unmatched. In nucleotides, the CDR3 is TGTGCCAGCTCACGCCGGATAGCGGGGGTTATGGATACGCAGTATTTT. Translated: CASSRRIAGVMDTQYF. Using reference TRBV18 and TRBJ2-3 for the parts outside the CDR3, the full variable domain is NAGVMQNPRHLVRRRGQEARLRCSPMKGHSHVYWYRQLPEEGLKFMVYLQKENIIDESGMPKERFSAEFPKEGPSILRIQQVVRGDSAAYFCASSRRIAGVMDTQYFGPGTRLTVL.

This sequence joins TRBV2 and TRBJ1-3, with D unclear. There are 12 residues in the CDR3. V lost 3 bases and J lost 4, with 4 bases in between. Germline-derived CDR1 and CDR2 are SNHLY and FYNNEI. DNA for the CDR3: TGTGCCAGCAGTGAGCGGGGAAACACCATATATTTT. It yields the protein CASSERGNTIYF. The full variable domain, rest sourced from reference TRBV2 and TRBJ1-3, is EPEVTQTPSHQVTQMGQEVILRCVPISNHLYFYWYRQILGQKVEFLVSFYNNEISEKSEIFDDQFSVERPDGSNFTLKIRSTKLEDSAMYFCASSERGNTIYFGEGSWLTVV.

Of note for this clone: Relative to the germline gene, one junction end is altered; a read error may explain this. The J gene is TRBJ2-3, the V gene TRBV29-1; weak D call: TRBD2 (5 bases). CDR1 and CDR2 from the germline V gene are SQVTM and ANQGSEA. CDR3 size: 12 residues. The CDR3 sequence is CNVDKTGDTQYF. The CDR3, as DNA: TGCAACGTTGATAAGACGGGGGATACGCAGTATTTT.

The chain has TRBV7-2 and TRBJ1-1, with D unresolved. V lost 5 bases and J lost 7, with 11 bases in between. Germline V gives CDR1 SGHTA, CDR2 FQGNSA. The CDR3 spans 12 residues. This chain's CDR3 is CASSAYTCEAFF. The CDR3 DNA is TGTGCCAGCAGCGCATACACCTGTGAAGCTTTCTTT.

This chain joins TRBV18 and TRBJ1-5, with D possibly matching TRBD1 (5 bases). This CDR3 is built from 13 residues. Between the trimmed V and J ends, which lost 2 bases and 8 bases, there was a span of 10 bases. Per the germline V gene, CDR1 is KGHSH and CDR2 is LQKENI. CDR3: CASSPSQGKPQHF. CDR3 nucleotide sequence: TGTGCCAGCTCACCATCGCAGGGAAAGCCCCAGCATTTT.

The rearrangement uses TRBV10-3 and TRBJ2-5; possible D gene TRBD2, 5 bases. Trimming took off 6 bases at V and 3 bases at J, with 14 bases between the two ends. Germline CDR1 is ENHRY and CDR2 is SYGVKD. The CDR3 spans 14 residues. Here the CDR3 DNA reads TGTGCCATCAGACTCCTGGACGGGGAAGAGACCCAGTACTTC. Protein: CAIRLLDGEETQYF.

This clone was seen only once. The CDR3 coding sequence is TGTGCCAGCAGCGTAGCTAGGGGCTCGGACACCATATATTTT. Translation gives CASSVARGSDTIYF. The chain joins TRBV9 to TRBJ1-3; D may be TRBD1 (5 bases). V was cut by 0 bases and J by 8 bases, with 12 bases left in between. CDR1 SGDLS and CDR2 YYNGEE come from the germline V gene. The CDR3 loop spans 14 amino acids.

The chain uses TRBV7-9 and TRBJ2-2; TRBD1 aligns across 7 bases. Trimming at V came to 4 bases and at J to 1 base, leaving 6 bases not matched to a gene. From germline, CDR1 is SEHNR and CDR2 FQNEAQ (reference sequence). The CDR3 totals 16 residues. CDR3 DNA sequence: TGTGCCAGCAGCTCTTTACAGGGGAGGAACACCGGGGAGCTGTTTTTT. Translating gives CASSSLQGRNTGELFF.

This chain links TRBV4-2 with TRBJ1-3; D unresolved. Germline CDR1 LGHNA, CDR2 YNFKEQ. The CDR3 length is 15 residues. Trimming took off 0 bases at V and 2 bases at J, with 8 bases between the two ends. In DNA, the CDR3 is TGTGCCAGCAGCCAAGATTTGACTGCTGGAAACACCATATATTTT. Amino acid sequence: CASSQDLTAGNTIYF.

The chain carries TRBV19 and TRBJ1-1; no clear D. This CDR3 is 16 amino acids long. CDR1 and CDR2 (germline): LNHDA, SQIVND (reference sequence). V lost 0 bases to trimming and J lost 0 bases, with 11 bases between them. The CDR3 reads CASSIDSPTLNTEAFF. Here the CDR3 DNA reads TGTGCCAGTAGTATAGATTCCCCTACGTTGAACACTGAAGCTTTCTTT.

V and J are TRBV2 and TRBJ1-2, with 7 bases that match TRBD1. The J segment lost 4 bases and the V segment lost 6 bases, leaving 11 bases of the junction unmatched. This CDR3 region has 15 residues. The germline CDR1 and CDR2 sequences are SNHLY and FYNNEI. The CDR3 nucleotides read TGTGCCAGCAGGACAGGGCCCAGTCCCTCCTATGGCTACACCTTC. This gives the protein CASRTGPSPSYGYTF.

This clone was recorded once. The J gene is TRBJ1-2, the V gene TRBV14; TRBD1 agrees at 8 bases. The CDR3 is 16 residues long. With 0 bases clipped from V and 7 bases from J, the junction kept 10 bases outside the gene matches. The germline CDR1 and CDR2 sequences are SGHDN and FVKESK. This CDR3 is CASSQDDRGGLSGYTF. CDR3 nucleotide sequence: TGTGCCAGCAGCCAAGACGACAGGGGAGGATTAAGTGGCTACACCTTC.

V gene TRBV4-3 combines with J gene TRBJ2-3; D is ambiguous. This CDR3 has 13 residues. The germline V gene encodes CDR1 LGHNA and CDR2 YSLEER. The ends were cut back, 0 bases at V and 11 bases at J, with 12 bases in the middle. CDR3 residues: CASSQETQRVQYF. The CDR3 DNA reads as TGCGCCAGCAGCCAAGAGACGCAGCGAGTGCAGTATTTT.

J is TRBJ1-2 and V is TRBV30; the D is unclear. The CDR3 has 15 residues. Germline V gene lookup returns CDR1 GTSNPN and CDR2 SVGIG (reference sequence). Trimming removed 0 bases from V and 2 bases from J, with 13 bases in between. CDR3 nucleotide sequence: TGTGCCTGGAGTGTAATACCCGTGCGAAACTATGGCTACACCTTC. As protein: CAWSVIPVRNYGYTF.

The chain is built from TRBV7-9 and TRBJ2-3; 10 bases align to TRBD2. Per germline, CDR1 SEHNR and CDR2 FQNEAQ (reference sequence). The CDR3 totals 15 residues. The ends lost 1 base at V and 3 bases at J; junction bases unmatched: 1. CDR3 coding DNA: TGTGCCAGCAGCTTAGTGGGACTAGCGACAGATACGCAGTATTTT. Protein product: CASSLVGLATDTQYF.

This clone was counted a few times. The chain has TRBV7-2 and TRBJ1-5; D unresolved. CDR3 size: 15 residues. The V end lost 5 bases, the J end lost 6 bases, and 17 bases lay between the germline ends. Germline assignment: CDR1 SGHTA and CDR2 FQGNSA. In nucleotides, the CDR3 is TGTGCCAGCAGCGACGTGGGAGGGCGGCGTCAGCCCCAGCATTTT. Its protein product is CASSDVGGRRQPQHF.

The chain couples TRBV19 to TRBJ2-6; 7 nucleotides agree with TRBD2. Per the germline V gene, CDR1 is LNHDA and CDR2 is SQIVND (reference sequence). The CDR3 is made up of 18 amino acids. With V trimmed by 3 bases and J by 0 bases, 8 bases remained unmatched. This CDR3 reads CASSISGYDFSGANVLTF. The CDR3 DNA reads as TGTGCCAGTAGTATTAGCGGGTATGACTTCTCTGGGGCCAACGTCCTGACTTTC.

The genes are TRBV30 and TRBJ2-7; D possibly corresponds to TRBD2 (5 bases). There are 13 residues in the CDR3. V lost 0 bases to trimming and J lost 3 bases, with 9 bases between them. From germline, CDR1 is GTSNPN and CDR2 SVGIG (reference sequence). CDR3 bases: TGTGCCTGGAGTGTAGGGAGTTACTACGAGCAGTACTTC. Amino acids: CAWSVGSYYEQYF. Based on the CDR3 plus reference TRBV30 and TRBJ2-7, the full variable domain is SQTIHQWPATLVQPVGSPLSLECTVEGTSNPNLYWYRQAAGRGLQLLFYSVGIGQISSEVPQNLSASRPQDRQFILSSKKLLLSDSGFYLCAWSVGSYYEQYFGPGTRLTVT.

The chain uses TRBV11-2 and TRBJ2-5, with TRBD1 as a possible D gene (5 bases). The CDR3 covers 16 residues. Germline V gene sequence: CDR1 SGHAT, CDR2 FQNNGV. V was cut by 2 bases and J by 6 bases, with 19 bases left in between. CDR3 coding DNA: TGTGCCAGCAGCTTAATCCCGGACAAGGCTTCGAAGACCCAGTACTTC. Amino acids: CASSLIPDKASKTQYF. Full variable domain (rest looked up from reference TRBV11-2 and TRBJ2-5): EAGVAQSPRYKIIEKRQSVAFWCNPISGHATLYWYQQILGQGPKLLIQFQNNGVVDDSQLPKDRFSAERLKGVDSTLKIQPAKLEDSAVYLCASSLIPDKASKTQYFGPGTRLLVL.

The rearrangement uses TRBV29-1 and TRBJ1-1; weak D call: TRBD1 (6 bases). V was trimmed by 6 bases and J by 0 bases, leaving 14 bases between them. The CDR3 runs to 14 residues. From germline, CDR1 is SQVTM and CDR2 ANQGSEA. The CDR3 nucleotides are TGCAGCGTCTCAGGGGAAGACATGAACACTGAAGCTTTCTTT. This codes for CSVSGEDMNTEAFF.

This clone has more than one count but fewer than ten. The V gene is TRBV19, the J gene TRBJ1-2, with a weak D call TRBD1 (6 bases). The ends were cut back, 10 bases at V and 0 bases at J, with 18 bases in the middle. Per germline, CDR1 LNHDA and CDR2 SQIVND (reference sequence). The CDR3 extends over 15 amino acids. The CDR3 region is CAIRVDRLSNYGYTF. The DNA for the CDR3 is TGTGCCATCCGAGTGGACAGATTATCTAACTATGGCTACACCTTC.

This clone was counted once. V is TRBV27 and J is TRBJ2-1; D not certain. Germline values: CDR1 MNHEY, CDR2 SMNVEV (reference sequence). CDR3 length equals 17 residues. The V end lost 2 bases, the J end lost 4 bases, and 18 bases lay between the germline ends. CDR3: CASSLPPRRLFYNEQFF. In DNA form, the CDR3 reads TGTGCCAGCAGTTTACCTCCTAGGCGGCTGTTTTACAATGAGCAGTTCTTC.

In its sample, this clone was seen once. The chain recombines TRBV12-2 with TRBJ1-2. TRBV12-2 is reported as a pseudogene. The CDR3 length is 16 residues. CDR3 amino acids: CASRLAGGRFNYGYTF. CDR3 DNA: TGTGCAAGTCGCTTAGCGGGGGGAAGGTTTAACTATGGCTACACCTTC.

This rearrangement joins TRBV4-3 to TRBJ2-6; D is unclear. The V end was cut by 0 bases, the J end by 4 bases, with 13 bases between. There are 17 residues in the CDR3. Germline V lookup: CDR1 LGHNA, CDR2 YSLEER. The CDR3 region has the DNA TGCGCCAGCAGCCAAGATCGGTCACTGCCCGGGGCCAACGTCCTGACTTTC. Its translation is CASSQDRSLPGANVLTF.

The rearrangement links TRBV6-1 to TRBJ2-2; 14 bases line up with TRBD2. The length of the CDR3 is 15 residues. Trimming cost V 7 bases and J 9 bases; bases outside gene matches: 7. Germline V CDR1 and CDR2: MNHNS, SASEGT. The CDR3, as DNA: TGTGCCAGCAATGCCGGGACTAGCGGGAGTAGGGAGCTGTTTTTT. It yields the protein CASNAGTSGSRELFF.

V and J are TRBV29-1 and TRBJ2-7; D may be TRBD1 (6 bases). The V and J ends lost 7 bases and 7 bases respectively, with 23 bases between them. This CDR3 is built from 14 residues. Germline loops: CDR1 SQVTM, CDR2 ANQGSEA. The CDR3 bases are TGCAGCGCAACCTCCGGGACATCATCAAGGGAGCAGTACTTC. Amino acids: CSATSGTSSREQYF.

V and J are TRBV27 and TRBJ1-1; TRBD1 aligns across 11 bases. V lost 10 bases and J lost 1; bases outside the gene matches: 5. CDR3 length: 14 amino acids. Germline assignment: CDR1 MNHEY and CDR2 SMNVEV (reference sequence). The CDR3 sequence: CATRTGGGNTEAFF. In DNA, the CDR3 is TGTGCCACCCGGACAGGGGGCGGGAACACTGAAGCTTTCTTT.

This rearrangement joins TRBV30 to TRBJ2-1, with 9 bases aligning to TRBD2. The germline CDR1 and CDR2 sequences are GTSNPN and SVGIG (reference sequence). The V and J ends lost 1 base and 7 bases, in that order; junction bases with no gene match: 11. The CDR3 has 16 amino acids. The DNA of the CDR3 is TGTGCCTGGAGTGAGGCACCTGGCGGGGGGGGAAATGAGCAGTTCTTC. It encodes CAWSEAPGGGGNEQFF.

The V call is TRBV10-3, the J call TRBJ1-5; the match to TRBD1 covers 7 bases. J lost 0 bases, V lost 10 bases, and 9 bases had no gene match. Germline V gives CDR1 ENHRY, CDR2 SYGVKD. The CDR3 sequence is 15 residues long. This chain's CDR3 is CATRGVGASNQPQHF. Here the CDR3 DNA reads TGTGCCACCAGGGGGGTGGGGGCTAGCAATCAGCCCCAGCATTTT.